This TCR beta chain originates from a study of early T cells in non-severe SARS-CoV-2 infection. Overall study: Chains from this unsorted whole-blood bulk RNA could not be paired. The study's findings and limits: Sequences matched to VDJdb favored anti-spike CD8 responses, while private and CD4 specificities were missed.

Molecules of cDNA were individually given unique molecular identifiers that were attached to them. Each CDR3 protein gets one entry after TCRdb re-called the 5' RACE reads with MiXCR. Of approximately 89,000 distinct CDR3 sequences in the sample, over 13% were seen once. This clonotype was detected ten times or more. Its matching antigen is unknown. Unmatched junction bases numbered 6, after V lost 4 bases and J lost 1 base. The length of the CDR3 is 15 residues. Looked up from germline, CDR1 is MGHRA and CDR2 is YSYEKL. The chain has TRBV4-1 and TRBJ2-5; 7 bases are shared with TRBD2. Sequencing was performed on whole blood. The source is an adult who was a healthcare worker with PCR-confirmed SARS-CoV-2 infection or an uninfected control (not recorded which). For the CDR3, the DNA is TGCGCCAGCAGCCCCAAGCCGGGGGGCCAAGAGACCCAGTACTTC. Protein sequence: CASSPKPGGQETQYF.